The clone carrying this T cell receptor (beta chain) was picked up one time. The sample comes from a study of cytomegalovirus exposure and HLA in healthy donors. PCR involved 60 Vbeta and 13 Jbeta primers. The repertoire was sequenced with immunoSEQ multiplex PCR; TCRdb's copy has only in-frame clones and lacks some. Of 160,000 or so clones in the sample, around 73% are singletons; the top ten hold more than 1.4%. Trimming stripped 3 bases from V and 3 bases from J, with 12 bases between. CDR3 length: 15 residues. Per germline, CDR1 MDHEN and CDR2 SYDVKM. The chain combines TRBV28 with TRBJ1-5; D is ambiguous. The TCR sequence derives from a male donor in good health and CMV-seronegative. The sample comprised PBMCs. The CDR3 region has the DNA TGTGCCAGCAGTTTTCGTGTTTTGTACAATCAGCCCCAGCATTTT. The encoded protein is CASSFRVLYNQPQHF.